The 27 T cell receptor beta chains below all came from one sample that was sequenced in a study of blood T cell repertoires in COVID-19. The repertoire was sequenced with immunoSEQ multiplex PCR; TCRdb's copy has only in-frame clones and lacks some. Of tens of thousands of clones in the sample, approximately 86% were seen once. Material for sequencing was peripheral blood. These receptors all come from an older man with active COVID-19.

J is TRBJ2-7 and V is TRBV2; D call uncertain. V lost 1 base and J 7 bases, leaving 8 bases between the germline ends. This CDR3 spans 12 amino acids. Germline V gene lookup returns CDR1 SNHLY and CDR2 FYNNEI. The CDR3 loop reads CASSEVAEEQYF. As DNA, the CDR3 is TGTGCCAGCAGTGAAGTGGCAGAAGAGCAGTACTTC. Filled out from reference TRBV2 and TRBJ2-7, the complete variable domain reads EPEVTQTPSHQVTQMGQEVILRCVPISNHLYFYWYRQILGQKVEFLVSFYNNEISEKSEIFDDQFSVERPDGSNFTLKIRSTKLEDSAMYFCASSEVAEEQYFGPGTRLTVT.

The DNA of the CDR3 is TGTGCCAGCAGCGGGGGCCTTGCGGGGGGTACAGATACGCAGTATTTT. This sequence encodes CASSGGLAGGTDTQYF. The chain combines TRBV11-2 with TRBJ2-3, with 8 bases fitting TRBD2. J lost 3 bases, V lost 5 bases, and 10 bases had no gene match. The CDR3 loop spans 16 amino acids. CDR1 and CDR2 from the germline V gene are SGHAT and FQNNGV.

This clone was counted a few times. V is TRBV9 and J is TRBJ2-7; maybe TRBD1 (6 bases). The CDR3 is made up of 12 amino acids. Germline V gene lookup returns CDR1 SGDLS and CDR2 YYNGEE. V lost 4 bases and J 10 bases, leaving 15 bases between the germline ends. The CDR3 bases are TGTGCCAGCAGCCCCCAAGGGGGAGATCAGTACTTC. Amino acids: CASSPQGGDQYF.

The chain recombines TRBV2 with TRBJ2-4; the match to TRBD1 covers 8 bases. The CDR3 runs 16 residues. V lost 7 bases, J lost 1 base, and 9 bases stayed unmatched. Germline CDR1 and CDR2: SNHLY and FYNNEI. The CDR3 reads CASTPRQGAAKNIQYF. In DNA, the CDR3 is TGTGCCAGCACCCCGAGGCAGGGGGCCGCCAAAAACATTCAGTACTTC.

V usage is TRBV12-3 or TRBV12-4 and J usage is TRBJ2-3, with a weak D call TRBD2 (5 bases). The CDR3 covers 13 residues. The V end was cut by 7 bases, the J end by 3 bases, with 11 bases between. CDR3 coding DNA: TGTGCCAGCACCCCATCGGGAACAGATACGCAGTATTTT. Amino acids: CASTPSGTDTQYF.

The chain couples TRBV4-3 to TRBJ2-7; a possible D gene is TRBD2 (5 bases). Trimming cost V 1 base and J 6 bases, with 10 bases left between them. Germline V gives CDR1 LGHNA, CDR2 YSLEER. This CDR3 is built from 13 residues. CDR3 sequence reads: CASSQAGLGEQYF. DNA of the CDR3: TGCGCCAGCAGCCAAGCGGGGTTAGGCGAGCAGTACTTC.

This chain joins TRBV6-2 or TRBV6-3 and TRBJ2-6, with a tentative D call TRBD2 (6 bases). Germline lookup yields CDR1 MNHEY and CDR2 SVGEGT. The V and J ends lost 2 bases and 5 bases respectively, with 10 bases between them. This CDR3 is built from 15 residues. CDR3 sequence (DNA): TGTGCCAGCAGTTACGGGCGGGGAAGGGCCAACGTCCTGACTTTC. Protein product: CASSYGRGRANVLTF.

The rearrangement uses TRBV11-1 and TRBJ1-2, with a tentative D call TRBD1 (5 bases). Germline loops: CDR1 SGHAT, CDR2 FQDESV (reference sequence). The CDR3 is 13 amino acids. V lost 4 bases and J 5 bases, leaving 11 bases between the germline ends. CDR3 region: CASSSTGIYGYTF. The CDR3 DNA follows: TGTGCCAGCAGCTCCACAGGAATTTATGGCTACACCTTC. The variable domain in full, completed from reference TRBV11-1 and TRBJ1-2, reads EAEVAQSPRYKITEKSQAVAFWCDPISGHATLYWYRQILGQGPELLVQFQDESVVDDSQLPKDRFSAERLKGVDSTLKIQPAELGDSAMYLCASSSTGIYGYTFGSGTRLTVV.

V is TRBV9 and J is TRBJ1-2, with 9 nucleotides matching TRBD1. The V gene end was trimmed by 0 bases and the J gene end by 2 bases; junction bases not matched to a gene: 5. Per germline, CDR1 SGDLS and CDR2 YYNGEE. The CDR3 consists of 16 residues. The CDR3 spells CASSVERTGENYGYTF. The CDR3 DNA is TGTGCCAGCAGCGTAGAGAGGACAGGGGAAAACTATGGCTACACCTTC.

The V call is TRBV3-1 (or the pseudogene TRBV3-2), the J call TRBJ1-2, with D possibly TRBD1 on 5 matching bases. The CDR3 is 14 residues long. The germline V and J ends were trimmed by 1 base and 8 bases, with 14 bases remaining between them. CDR1 is LGHDT and CDR2 is YNNKEL in the germline V gene (reference sequence). The CDR3 here is CASSQGGEPSGYTF. The CDR3 DNA is TGTGCCAGCAGCCAAGGGGGGGAACCTAGCGGCTACACCTTC.

V is TRBV7-9 and J is TRBJ2-3; 12 bases are shared with TRBD2. This CDR3 is built from 18 residues. J lost 0 bases, V lost 2 bases, and 6 bases had no gene match. CDR1 SEHNR and CDR2 FQNEAQ come from the germline V gene (reference sequence). Written as DNA, the CDR3 is TGTGCCAGCAGCTTATGGGGCGGACTAGCGGGGAGCACAGATACGCAGTATTTT. Protein sequence: CASSLWGGLAGSTDTQYF.

The V call is TRBV19, the J call TRBJ2-3; 9 positions agree with TRBD2. This CDR3 has 16 residues. CDR1 and CDR2 from the germline V gene are LNHDA and SQIVND (reference sequence). J lost 5 bases, V lost 0 bases, and 6 bases had no gene match. CDR3 sequence reads: CASSIDPLAGRDTQYF. The CDR3 region has the DNA TGTGCCAGTAGTATAGACCCCCTAGCGGGGCGAGATACGCAGTATTTT.

The V gene is TRBV7-3, the J gene TRBJ2-1, with TRBD2 identical over 12 bases. Looked up from germline, CDR1 is SGHTA and CDR2 is FQGTGA. J lost 4 bases, V lost 1 base, and 2 bases had no gene match. This CDR3 region has 16 residues. CDR3 coding DNA: TGTGCCAGCAGCTTAAAGGGACTAGCGGGTTACAATGAGCAGTTCTTC. Translation: CASSLKGLAGYNEQFF.

The chain couples TRBV6-2 or TRBV6-3 to TRBJ1-5, with TRBD1 matching 7 bases. Trimming removed 5 bases from V and 2 bases from J; junction bases left unmatched: 6. The germline CDR1 and CDR2 sequences are MNHEY and SVGEGT. The CDR3 consists of 15 residues. The DNA for the CDR3 is TGTGCCAGCAGTGGCAGGGGGTCCGGCAATCAGCCCCAGCATTTT. This gives the protein CASSGRGSGNQPQHF.

This rearrangement joins TRBV4-1 to TRBJ2-1; weak D call: TRBD2 (7 bases). Trimming pared 0 bases from V and 2 bases from J, leaving 11 bases between. CDR3 length: 16 amino acids. Germline V gives CDR1 MGHRA, CDR2 YSYEKL. This chain's CDR3 is CASSQERRGPYNEQFF. The CDR3 DNA follows: TGCGCCAGCAGCCAAGAGAGGCGGGGGCCCTACAATGAGCAGTTCTTC.

V gene TRBV3-1 (or the pseudogene TRBV3-2) combines with J gene TRBJ2-6, with 7 bases identical to TRBD1. The length of the CDR3 is 18 residues. Germline CDR1 LGHDT, CDR2 YNNKEL (reference sequence). Germline trimming cut 0 bases from V and 0 bases from J; bases unmatched to any gene: 5. The CDR3 sequence: CASSQEEGAPSGANVLTF. The CDR3 DNA is TGTGCCAGCAGCCAAGAAGAGGGGGCCCCCTCTGGGGCCAACGTCCTGACTTTC.

The chain is built from TRBV11-3 and TRBJ1-2; D call uncertain. The CDR3 is made up of 13 amino acids. The V gene lost 5 bases and the J gene lost 5 bases, with 12 bases spanning the gap. Germline values: CDR1 SGHNT, CDR2 YENEEA. CDR3 coding DNA: TGTGCCAGCAGCCCGAGCGGGCGGTATGGCTACACCTTC. As protein: CASSPSGRYGYTF.

V and J are TRBV7-2 and TRBJ1-4, with a tentative D call TRBD1 (5 bases). Trimming shortened V by 5 bases and J by 7 bases, and 14 bases separated the two germline ends. CDR1 and CDR2 from the germline V gene are SGHTA and FQGNSA. This CDR3 is 14 amino acids long. This CDR3 reads CASSPGNSIEKLFF. In nucleotides, the CDR3 is TGTGCCAGCAGCCCAGGGAACTCAATTGAAAAACTGTTTTTT.

This rearrangement joins TRBV6-6 to TRBJ2-5, with 11 nucleotides matching TRBD2. Trimming cost V 8 bases and J 5 bases; bases outside gene matches: 10. Per the germline V gene, CDR1 is MNHNY and CDR2 is SVGAGI (reference sequence). This CDR3 region has 15 residues. The CDR3 reads CASLVPSGGSETQYF. DNA for the CDR3: TGTGCCAGCCTCGTGCCTAGCGGGGGGTCGGAGACCCAGTACTTC.

The CDR3 spells CASSPDTGVWYF. CDR3 bases: TGTGCCAGCAGCCCTGATACCGGGGTTTGGTACTTC. The rearrangement joins TRBV7-8 to TRBJ2-4; D is possibly TRBD2 (5 bases). The CDR3 has 12 amino acids. Germline V gene sequence: CDR1 SGHVS, CDR2 FQNEAQ. V lost 5 bases, J lost 15 bases, and 17 bases lay in between.

This rearrangement joins TRBV23-1 to TRBJ1-4; no clear D gene. TRBV23-1 is labeled an ORF, and its function is uncertain. The CDR3 extends over 12 amino acids. Trimming left V 0 bases short and J 8 bases short, with 4 bases between. CDR3 sequence: CASSQSGEKLFF. The CDR3 DNA reads TGCGCCAGCAGTCAATCGGGCGAAAAACTGTTTTTT.

The CDR3 bases are TGTGCCAGCAGCCCCGGGACAGGGGGCCTTGGAACCGGGGAGCTGTTTTTT. Protein: CASSPGTGGLGTGELFF. The chain carries TRBV7-3 and TRBJ2-2, with 12 nucleotides matching TRBD1. This CDR3 is built from 17 residues. Germline V gene data show CDR1 as SGHTA and CDR2 as FQGTGA. J lost 5 bases, V lost 5 bases, and 9 bases had no gene match.

This rearrangement joins TRBV18 to TRBJ1-4; no definite D call. Trimming cost V 5 bases and J 0 bases, with 4 bases left between them. The CDR3 runs 13 residues. The V gene's germline CDR1 is KGHSH and CDR2 LQKENI. The chain's CDR3 is CASSAATNEKLFF. For the CDR3, the DNA is TGTGCCAGCTCAGCAGCAACTAATGAAAAACTGTTTTTT. The full variable domain, completed using reference TRBV18 and TRBJ1-4, is NAGVMQNPRHLVRRRGQEARLRCSPMKGHSHVYWYRQLPEEGLKFMVYLQKENIIDESGMPKERFSAEFPKEGPSILRIQQVVRGDSAAYFCASSAATNEKLFFGSGTQLSVL.

V and J are TRBV27 and TRBJ1-2; 11 bases line up with TRBD1. CDR1 MNHEY and CDR2 SMNVEV come from the germline V gene (reference sequence). The ends lost 6 bases at V and 3 bases at J; junction bases unmatched: 3. The CDR3 contains 14 residues. This chain's CDR3 is CASSPGQGDYGYTF. CDR3 nucleotides: TGTGCCAGCAGCCCGGGACAGGGGGACTATGGCTACACCTTC.

This clone is a singleton in its sample. The rearrangement joins TRBV6-4 to TRBJ2-1; possible D gene TRBD2, 5 bases. The CDR3 covers 14 residues. Trimming removed 4 bases at V and 5 bases at J, with 12 bases between. Germline V gene sequence: CDR1 MRHNA, CDR2 SNTAGT. The CDR3 loop reads CASSGSRVNNEQFF. The CDR3 coding sequence is TGTGCCAGCAGTGGATCGCGGGTTAACAATGAGCAGTTCTTC.

The chain's CDR3 is CASGPAGTGAGNQPQHF. CDR3 sequence (DNA): TGTGCTAGTGGTCCTGCCGGGACAGGGGCGGGCAATCAGCCCCAGCATTTT. The chain carries TRBV12-5 and TRBJ1-5; 10 bases agree with TRBD1. V shed 5 bases, J shed 2 bases, and the junction held 9 bases outside the gene matches. The germline gives CDR1 LGHNT, CDR2 FRNRAP. The CDR3 is 17 amino acids.

J is TRBJ1-4 and V is TRBV30; perhaps TRBD1 as D (6 bases). CDR3 length equals 14 residues. The V end was cut by 5 bases, the J end by 8 bases, with 18 bases between. Germline V gives CDR1 GTSNPN, CDR2 SVGIG (reference sequence). The CDR3 DNA reads as TGTGCCTGGCGCAAGGACCCACAGGGAGAAAAACTGTTTTTT. It specifies CAWRKDPQGEKLFF.